The rows below give T cell receptor beta chains drawn from one sample of a study of T cell responses to AZD1222 COVID-19 vaccine. Assay: immunoSEQ multiplex PCR; the TCRdb copy retains only in-frame clones and omits some. The data show 90,000 to 100,000 clones, approximately 84% seen once. This specimen consisted of peripheral blood, obtained 28 days after the second AZD1222 dose. The source of these receptors is an adult who received the AZD1222 COVID-19 vaccine. Each CDR3 is given with its conserved first and last residue. D genes are given only for firm matches. The size entry is marked missing in some rows and otherwise reads once, few, many or a size class.

j_call: TRBJ1-2; clone_size: -; v_call: TRBV6-1; d_call: -; cdr3_nt: TGTGCCAGCAGTGAAGGACATTACTATGGCTACACCTTC; cdr3_aa: CASSEGHYYGYTF
j_call: TRBJ2-7; clone_size: -; v_call: TRBV2; d_call: -; cdr3_nt: TGTGCCAGCAGTGACAGGCTCTACGAGCAGTACTTC; cdr3_aa: CASSDRLYEQYF
j_call: TRBJ1-2; clone_size: -; v_call: TRBV28; d_call: -; cdr3_nt: TGTGCCAGCAGTACGACGGTGAACTATGGCTACACCTTC; cdr3_aa: CASSTTVNYGYTF
j_call: TRBJ2-3; clone_size: once; v_call: TRBV5-1; d_call: -; cdr3_nt: TGCGCCAGCTCGGGGGGCGCAGATACGCAGTATTTT; cdr3_aa: CASSGGADTQYF
j_call: TRBJ1-2; clone_size: -; v_call: TRBV5-4; d_call: -; cdr3_nt: TGTGCCAGCACAACCGGGGGGAACTATGGCTACACCTTC; cdr3_aa: CASTTGGNYGYTF
j_call: TRBJ1-1; clone_size: -; v_call: TRBV29-1; d_call: -; cdr3_nt: TGCAGCGTTGCAGGGTCCGGGACTGAAGCTTTCTTT; cdr3_aa: CSVAGSGTEAFF
j_call: TRBJ2-7; clone_size: few; v_call: TRBV12-3/TRBV12-4; d_call: -; cdr3_nt: TGTGCCAGCAGTTTAGCGCCGAGGGGGGAGCAGTACTTC; cdr3_aa: CASSLAPRGEQYF
j_call: TRBJ1-5; clone_size: -; v_call: TRBV27; d_call: -; cdr3_nt: TGTGCCAGCAGTCGGGCCGCAACCGGTATCAGGAGCCAGCCCCAGCATTTT; cdr3_aa: CASSRAATGIRSQPQHF
j_call: TRBJ1-5; clone_size: -; v_call: TRBV6-5; d_call: -; cdr3_nt: TGTGCCAGCGGGGCGGCTAGGGATCAGCCCCAGCATTTT; cdr3_aa: CASGAARDQPQHF
j_call: TRBJ2-1; clone_size: -; v_call: TRBV6-2/TRBV6-3; d_call: -; cdr3_nt: TGTGCCAGCAGCGTTATGGCGGGACTGCCTACCTACAATGAGCAGTTCTTC; cdr3_aa: CASSVMAGLPTYNEQFF
j_call: TRBJ2-5; clone_size: -; v_call: TRBV13; d_call: -; cdr3_nt: TGTGCCAGCAGCTCCACTCGTGAGACCCAGTACTTC; cdr3_aa: CASSSTRETQYF
j_call: TRBJ1-4; clone_size: -; v_call: TRBV29-1; d_call: -; cdr3_nt: TGCAGCGCTTCCCCTGCAACTAATGAAAAACTGTTTTTT; cdr3_aa: CSASPATNEKLFF
j_call: TRBJ1-2; clone_size: -; v_call: TRBV18; d_call: -; cdr3_nt: TGTGCCAGCTCACTAACCGAGGGTCTCAACTCGCCGGGATATGGCTACACCTTC; cdr3_aa: CASSLTEGLNSPGYGYTF
j_call: TRBJ2-3; clone_size: -; v_call: TRBV7-3; d_call: -; cdr3_nt: TGTGCCAGCAGCTTGTCAGCGGGCAGCACAGATACGCAGTATTTT; cdr3_aa: CASSLSAGSTDTQYF
j_call: TRBJ2-1; clone_size: -; v_call: TRBV30; d_call: -; cdr3_nt: TGTGCCTGGAGTTTAGGGGTCGGTGAGCAGTTCTTC; cdr3_aa: CAWSLGVGEQFF
j_call: TRBJ2-1; clone_size: -; v_call: TRBV5-6; d_call: -; cdr3_nt: TGTGCCAGCAGCTTTTCCTCGCGGGTTATCGAGCAGTTCTTC; cdr3_aa: CASSFSSRVIEQFF
j_call: TRBJ1-1; clone_size: -; v_call: TRBV15; d_call: -; cdr3_nt: TGTGCCACCAGCAGAGATCTTAGGGCAGTTTCTGAAGCTTTCTTT; cdr3_aa: CATSRDLRAVSEAFF
j_call: TRBJ1-1; clone_size: once; v_call: TRBV30; d_call: -; cdr3_nt: TGTGCCTGCCACGGGAACACTGAAGCTTTCTTT; cdr3_aa: CACHGNTEAFF
j_call: TRBJ2-3; clone_size: -; v_call: TRBV5-1; d_call: TRBD2; cdr3_nt: TGCGCCAGCAGGGGACTAGCGGGAGGGCCGAGGGAAGATACGCAGTATTTT; cdr3_aa: CASRGLAGGPREDTQYF
j_call: TRBJ1-3; clone_size: few; v_call: TRBV3-1/TRBV3-2; d_call: -; cdr3_nt: TGTGCCAGCAGCCCAAACGGTCCCGGAAACACCATATATTTT; cdr3_aa: CASSPNGPGNTIYF
j_call: TRBJ1-1; clone_size: once; v_call: TRBV5-1; d_call: TRBD1; cdr3_nt: TGCGCCAGCAGCTCCAAAACAGGGGGTGCGAACACTGAAGCTTTCTTT; cdr3_aa: CASSSKTGGANTEAFF
j_call: TRBJ2-7; clone_size: -; v_call: TRBV27; d_call: -; cdr3_nt: TGTGCCAGCAGATATAACAGGGTATCGGACGAGCAGTACTTC; cdr3_aa: CASRYNRVSDEQYF
j_call: TRBJ2-7; clone_size: -; v_call: TRBV2; d_call: -; cdr3_nt: TGTGCCAGCACGGCAGGCTACGAGCAGTACTTC; cdr3_aa: CASTAGYEQYF
j_call: TRBJ2-3; clone_size: -; v_call: TRBV7-9; d_call: -; cdr3_nt: TGTGCCAGCAGCCTGGACAGAAGCACAGATACGCAGTATTTT; cdr3_aa: CASSLDRSTDTQYF
j_call: TRBJ1-1; clone_size: -; v_call: TRBV19; d_call: TRBD1; cdr3_nt: TGTGCCAGTAGTATATTACACAGACAGGGGGAGAACACTGAAGCTTTCTTT; cdr3_aa: CASSILHRQGENTEAFF
j_call: TRBJ2-2; clone_size: once; v_call: TRBV27; d_call: -; cdr3_nt: TGTGCCAGCAGTTTTGGAGGCCGGGGCACCGGGGAGCTGTTTTTT; cdr3_aa: CASSFGGRGTGELFF
j_call: TRBJ2-7; clone_size: -; v_call: TRBV5-1; d_call: TRBD2; cdr3_nt: TGCGCCAGCAGTCGGCTAGCGGGAGAGGGATACGAGCAGTACTTC; cdr3_aa: CASSRLAGEGYEQYF
j_call: TRBJ1-2; clone_size: -; v_call: TRBV29-1; d_call: TRBD1; cdr3_nt: TGCAGCGTCGTTGGACAGGGGGAAGGCTACACCTTC; cdr3_aa: CSVVGQGEGYTF
j_call: TRBJ2-1; clone_size: -; v_call: TRBV7-2; d_call: TRBD2; cdr3_nt: TGTGCCAGCAGCAACGGGGGGTACAGCTACAATGAGCAGTTCTTC; cdr3_aa: CASSNGGYSYNEQFF
j_call: TRBJ1-2; clone_size: -; v_call: TRBV5-1; d_call: -; cdr3_nt: TGCGCCAGCAGCTTTACCACCCCGGGGGGCTACACCTTC; cdr3_aa: CASSFTTPGGYTF
j_call: TRBJ2-1; clone_size: -; v_call: TRBV4-1; d_call: -; cdr3_nt: TGCGCCAGCAGCCAACCAGGGGCGTCCTACAATGAGCAGTTCTTC; cdr3_aa: CASSQPGASYNEQFF
j_call: TRBJ2-2; clone_size: -; v_call: TRBV15; d_call: -; cdr3_nt: TGTGCCACCAGCACGAACACCGGGGAGCTGTTTTTT; cdr3_aa: CATSTNTGELFF
j_call: TRBJ2-2; clone_size: -; v_call: TRBV19; d_call: -; cdr3_nt: TGTGCCAGTAGTACTTCAGTTGCGGGCGGGGAGCTGTTTTTT; cdr3_aa: CASSTSVAGGELFF
j_call: TRBJ2-1; clone_size: -; v_call: TRBV7-9; d_call: TRBD2; cdr3_nt: TGTGCCAGCAGCCCAGCGGGGGCGGGGGAGCAGTTCTTC; cdr3_aa: CASSPAGAGEQFF
j_call: TRBJ1-5; clone_size: -; v_call: TRBV7-2; d_call: -; cdr3_nt: TGTGCCAGCAGCCAACAACCCGAGGGTCAGCCCCAGCATTTT; cdr3_aa: CASSQQPEGQPQHF
j_call: TRBJ1-1; clone_size: once; v_call: TRBV5-1; d_call: -; cdr3_nt: TGCGCCAGCAGCTTGGAGCCAGAATCAGGGACTGAAGCTTTCTTT; cdr3_aa: CASSLEPESGTEAFF
j_call: TRBJ1-1; clone_size: -; v_call: TRBV11-2; d_call: TRBD1; cdr3_nt: TGTGCCAGCAGCTTAGCAGGGGGCGGGGATCGGGCTTTCTTT; cdr3_aa: CASSLAGGGDRAFF
j_call: TRBJ1-4; clone_size: -; v_call: TRBV5-1; d_call: -; cdr3_nt: TGCGCCAGCAGCTTAGGGGACAATAACGAAAAACTGTTTTTT; cdr3_aa: CASSLGDNNEKLFF
j_call: TRBJ2-7; clone_size: -; v_call: TRBV11-3; d_call: -; cdr3_nt: TGTGCCAGCAGCTTCGCGCAGGGGAGCTCCTACGAGCAGTACTTC; cdr3_aa: CASSFAQGSSYEQYF
j_call: TRBJ1-2; clone_size: -; v_call: TRBV19; d_call: -; cdr3_nt: TGTGCCAGTAGTAAAGAGAAGGGTTTGTTGGGCTATGGCTACACCTTC; cdr3_aa: CASSKEKGLLGYGYTF
j_call: TRBJ1-2; clone_size: -; v_call: TRBV19; d_call: TRBD1; cdr3_nt: TGTGCCAGCACGCGGGGACAGGCGAACTATGGCTACACCTTC; cdr3_aa: CASTRGQANYGYTF
j_call: TRBJ2-3; clone_size: -; v_call: TRBV24-1; d_call: TRBD1; cdr3_nt: TGTGCCACCAGTGATTCGGGGGACAGGGATGTAGATACGCAGTATTTT; cdr3_aa: CATSDSGDRDVDTQYF
j_call: TRBJ1-2; clone_size: -; v_call: TRBV12-5; d_call: TRBD1; cdr3_nt: TGTGCTAGTGGTTTGGCCCCTACAGGGGGAGACGATGGCTACACCTTC; cdr3_aa: CASGLAPTGGDDGYTF
j_call: TRBJ2-7; clone_size: few; v_call: TRBV19; d_call: TRBD1; cdr3_nt: TGTGCCAGTAGTTGGGACAGGGGACGTGAGCAGTACTTC; cdr3_aa: CASSWDRGREQYF
j_call: TRBJ1-1; clone_size: once; v_call: TRBV9; d_call: -; cdr3_nt: TGTGCCAGCAGCGTAGGGCAGCTGAACACTGAAGCTTTCTTT; cdr3_aa: CASSVGQLNTEAFF
j_call: TRBJ1-1; clone_size: -; v_call: TRBV27; d_call: TRBD1; cdr3_nt: TGTGCCAGCAGCGCGATAACCGGGACAGGAGACCTTGAAGCTTTCTTT; cdr3_aa: CASSAITGTGDLEAFF